This T cell receptor beta chain was sequenced for a study of T-cell reconstitution after alpha-beta-depleted transplantation in children. General observations from the study: By one year post-transplant, T-cell counts and diversity largely arose from T cells that were newly produced. Approximately two months post-transplant, alpha-beta T cells reportedly originated from several hundred expanded graft clones.

To note about this clonotype: Its target is not known.

Unique molecular identifiers tagged the TCRbeta library. TCRdb used MiXCR to reprocess the PCR reads, holding one entry per CDR3 protein. Of around 90,000 distinct CDR3 sequences in the sample, 15% to 19% were seen once. The sequenced sample was PBMCs, mostly from graft donor cells, obtained 180 days after TCRalphabeta/CD19-depleted stem cell transplant. This receptor was taken from a male patient aged 2 to 9 who had a stem cell transplant for acute lymphoblastic leukemia, so the T cells may come from the graft donor.

The CDR3 bases are TGCGCCAGCAGCCAAGAGTTAAACAGCCTATACACTGAAGCTTTCTTT. It encodes CASSQELNSLYTEAFF. The V gene is TRBV4-3, the J gene TRBJ1-1; D unresolved. Germline V gene lookup returns CDR1 LGHNA and CDR2 YSLEER. The V gene lost 0 bases and the J gene lost 3 bases, with 14 bases spanning the gap. The CDR3 has 16 amino acids.